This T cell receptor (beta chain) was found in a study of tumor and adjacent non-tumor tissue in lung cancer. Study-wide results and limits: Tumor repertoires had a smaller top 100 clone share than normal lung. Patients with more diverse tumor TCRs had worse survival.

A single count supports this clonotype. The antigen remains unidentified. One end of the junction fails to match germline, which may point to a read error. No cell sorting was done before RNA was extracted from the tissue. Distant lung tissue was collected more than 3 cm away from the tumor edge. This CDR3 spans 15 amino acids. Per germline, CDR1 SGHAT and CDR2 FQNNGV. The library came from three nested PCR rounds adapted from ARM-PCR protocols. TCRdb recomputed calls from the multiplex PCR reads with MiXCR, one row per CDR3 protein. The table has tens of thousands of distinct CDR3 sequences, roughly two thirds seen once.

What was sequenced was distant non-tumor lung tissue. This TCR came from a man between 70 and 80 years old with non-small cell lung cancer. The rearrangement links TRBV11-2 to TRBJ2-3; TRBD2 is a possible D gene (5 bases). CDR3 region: CASSFQGSSTVTQYF. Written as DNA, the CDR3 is TGTGCCAGCAGCTTTCAAGGCTCTAGCACAGTTACGCAGTATTTT.